A single sample gave rise to the 3 T cell receptor beta chains below, sequenced in a study of blood T cell repertoires in COVID-19. Only in-frame clones appear in the TCRdb table, and some are missing; sequencing was by immunoSEQ multiplex PCR. Here the sample spans 450,000 or so clones, about 92% being singletons. Sequenced: PBMCs or T cells enriched from blood (not recorded which). The receptors stem from a man aged 18-30 years who had recovered from COVID-19.

The gene calls are TRBV3-1 (or the pseudogene TRBV3-2) and TRBJ1-2; D remains ambiguous. The CDR3 extends over 10 amino acids. Germline CDR1 is LGHDT and CDR2 is YNNKEL (reference sequence). V was shortened by 8 bases and J by 5 bases, with 6 bases between the two germline ends. The CDR3 coding sequence is TGTGCCAGCTACGGGTATGGCTACACCTTC. Translation: CASYGYGYTF.

The chain uses TRBV3-1 (or the pseudogene TRBV3-2) and TRBJ1-2; 7 bases align to TRBD1. The junction had 1 base not matched to a gene; V was cut back by 2 bases and J by 4 bases. There are 13 residues in the CDR3. Germline lookup yields CDR1 LGHDT and CDR2 YNNKEL (reference sequence). This CDR3 reads CASSQRDSYGYTF. The CDR3 DNA sequence: TGTGCCAGCAGCCAAAGGGACAGCTATGGCTACACCTTC.

The chain employs TRBV28 and TRBJ2-7; 10 bases line up with TRBD2. Germline CDR1 is MDHEN and CDR2 is SYDVKM. The CDR3 extends over 16 amino acids. The V and J ends lost 4 bases and 2 bases, in that order; junction bases with no gene match: 8. CDR3 nucleotides: TGTGCCAGCAGTTCGACATCTAGCGGGAGTCCCTACGAGCAGTACTTC. Translated: CASSSTSSGSPYEQYF. The full variable domain, with the rest looked up from reference TRBV28 and TRBJ2-7, is DVKVTQSSRYLVKRTGEKVFLECVQDMDHENMFWYRQDPGLGLRLIYFSYDVKMKEKGDIPEGYSVSREKKERFSLILESASTNQTSMYLCASSSTSSGSPYEQYFGPGTRLTVT.